These T cell receptor beta chains were read from a single sample in a study of T cell responses to AZD1222 COVID-19 vaccine. Profiled with immunoSEQ multiplex PCR; TCRdb holds only in-frame clones, not every one. This table holds about 120,000 clones, approximately 85% found once. This specimen was peripheral blood, taken on day 0 of AZD1222 vaccination. These receptors came from an adult in good health. Each CDR3 is given with its conserved first and last residue. Fields, in order: J gene, clone size, D gene, V gene, CDR3 protein, CDR3 DNA. The D gene is left open where the match is weak. The size field is filled for only some rows; it gives once, few, many or a size class.

j_gene: TRBJ1-2
abundance: few
d_gene: TRBD1
v_gene: TRBV13
CDR3aa: CASSFRQGTYGYTF
CDR3nt: TGTGCCAGCAGCTTTCGACAGGGGACCTATGGCTACACCTTC

j_gene: TRBJ2-7
abundance: NA
d_gene: NA
v_gene: TRBV7-2
CDR3aa: CASSLLSGVSYEQYF
CDR3nt: TGTGCCAGCAGCCTACTATCGGGGGTCTCCTACGAGCAGTACTTC

j_gene: TRBJ2-7
abundance: NA
d_gene: NA
v_gene: TRBV6-5
CDR3aa: CASSYSLGNEQYF
CDR3nt: TGTGCCAGCAGTTACTCGTTGGGGAACGAGCAGTACTTC

j_gene: TRBJ2-7
abundance: NA
d_gene: TRBD2
v_gene: TRBV7-2
CDR3aa: CASSLLGLAGVGEQYF
CDR3nt: TGTGCCAGCAGCTTACTGGGACTAGCGGGGGTAGGAGAGCAGTACTTC

j_gene: TRBJ2-3
abundance: NA
d_gene: TRBD2
v_gene: TRBV5-1
CDR3aa: CASSLLPAGGRGGTDTQYF
CDR3nt: TGCGCCAGCAGCTTGTTACCAGCGGGGGGGCGAGGGGGCACAGATACGCAGTATTTT

j_gene: TRBJ2-7
abundance: NA
d_gene: TRBD2
v_gene: TRBV30
CDR3aa: CAWSRTSGGKATYEQYF
CDR3nt: TGTGCCTGGAGTCGGACTAGCGGGGGGAAAGCTACCTACGAGCAGTACTTC

j_gene: TRBJ1-3
abundance: NA
d_gene: NA
v_gene: TRBV5-6
CDR3aa: CASSLGPNSGNTIYF
CDR3nt: TGTGCCAGCAGCTTGGGGCCTAACTCTGGAAACACCATATATTTT

j_gene: TRBJ1-5
abundance: NA
d_gene: NA
v_gene: TRBV19
CDR3aa: CASSIREAGPQHF
CDR3nt: TGTGCCAGTAGTATTCGGGAGGCGGGGCCCCAGCATTTT

j_gene: TRBJ1-6
abundance: NA
d_gene: TRBD1
v_gene: TRBV19
CDR3aa: CASSPPGQSNSPLHF
CDR3nt: TGTGCCAGTAGCCCTCCGGGACAGTCTAATTCACCCCTCCACTTT

j_gene: TRBJ2-7
abundance: few
d_gene: TRBD1
v_gene: TRBV19
CDR3aa: CASSRRGTGTYEQYF
CDR3nt: TGTGCCAGTAGTAGAAGGGGGACAGGGACCTACGAGCAGTACTTC

j_gene: TRBJ2-1
abundance: NA
d_gene: NA
v_gene: TRBV19
CDR3aa: CASSISNNNEQFF
CDR3nt: TGTGCCAGTAGTATATCCAACAACAATGAGCAGTTCTTC

j_gene: TRBJ2-7
abundance: NA
d_gene: NA
v_gene: TRBV5-4
CDR3aa: CASSLGGGESSYEQYF
CDR3nt: TGTGCCAGCAGCTTGGGCGGGGGCGAGAGCTCCTACGAGCAGTACTTC

j_gene: TRBJ2-3
abundance: NA
d_gene: NA
v_gene: TRBV4-2
CDR3aa: CASSQEHGGGTDTQYF
CDR3nt: TGTGCCAGCAGCCAAGAGCACGGGGGTGGCACAGATACGCAGTATTTT

j_gene: TRBJ2-2
abundance: NA
d_gene: TRBD1
v_gene: TRBV28
CDR3aa: CASSLRQTGVYTGELFF
CDR3nt: TGTGCCAGCAGTTTACGCCAGACAGGGGTCTACACCGGGGAGCTGTTTTTT

j_gene: TRBJ1-5
abundance: NA
d_gene: NA
v_gene: TRBV6-1
CDR3aa: CASSEAWGGVSHQPQHF
CDR3nt: TGTGCCAGCAGTGAAGCGTGGGGGGGGGTTTCGCATCAGCCCCAGCATTTT

j_gene: TRBJ2-7
abundance: NA
d_gene: NA
v_gene: TRBV11-3
CDR3aa: CASSSPGYEQYF
CDR3nt: TGTGCCAGCAGCTCTCCGGGTTACGAGCAGTACTTC

j_gene: TRBJ1-5
abundance: NA
d_gene: NA
v_gene: TRBV7-8
CDR3aa: CASSPWSRGGQPQHF
CDR3nt: TGTGCCAGCAGCCCTTGGAGCAGGGGCGGCCAGCCCCAGCATTTT

j_gene: TRBJ1-1
abundance: NA
d_gene: NA
v_gene: TRBV2
CDR3aa: CASMQSGNTEAFF
CDR3nt: TGTGCCAGCATGCAATCGGGTAACACTGAAGCTTTCTTT

j_gene: TRBJ1-6
abundance: NA
d_gene: NA
v_gene: TRBV14
CDR3aa: CASSQTRSPLHF
CDR3nt: TGTGCCAGCAGCCAGACGAGGTCACCCCTCCACTTT

j_gene: TRBJ2-7
abundance: NA
d_gene: NA
v_gene: TRBV18
CDR3aa: CASSPTGTFPYEQYF
CDR3nt: TGTGCCAGCTCCCCCACCGGGACTTTCCCCTACGAGCAGTACTTC

j_gene: TRBJ1-5
abundance: NA
d_gene: NA
v_gene: TRBV5-1
CDR3aa: CASAEGSNQPQHF
CDR3nt: TGCGCCAGCGCTGAAGGTAGCAATCAGCCCCAGCATTTT

j_gene: TRBJ1-1
abundance: NA
d_gene: NA
v_gene: TRBV5-1
CDR3aa: CASSPELNTEAFF
CDR3nt: TGCGCCAGCAGCCCAGAGTTGAACACTGAAGCTTTCTTT

j_gene: TRBJ1-5
abundance: NA
d_gene: TRBD1
v_gene: TRBV28
CDR3aa: CASSRDSRQGPQHF
CDR3nt: TGTGCCAGCAGTAGGGACAGTCGACAAGGGCCCCAGCATTTT

j_gene: TRBJ1-3
abundance: NA
d_gene: TRBD1
v_gene: TRBV4-3
CDR3aa: CASSQVPPGQGDLNTIYF
CDR3nt: TGCGCCAGCAGCCAAGTGCCACCCGGACAGGGGGATTTGAACACCATATATTTT

j_gene: TRBJ1-2
abundance: once
d_gene: TRBD1
v_gene: TRBV6-5
CDR3aa: CASGGQPYYGYTF
CDR3nt: TGTGCCAGCGGGGGACAGCCCTACTATGGCTACACCTTC

j_gene: TRBJ1-6
abundance: NA
d_gene: NA
v_gene: TRBV7-2
CDR3aa: CASSLIYNSPLHF
CDR3nt: TGTGCCAGCAGCCTAATATATAATTCACCCCTCCACTTT

j_gene: TRBJ2-7
abundance: NA
d_gene: TRBD1
v_gene: TRBV3-1/TRBV3-2
CDR3aa: CASSQRSGGDYEQYF
CDR3nt: TGTGCCAGCAGCCAACGTTCAGGGGGCGATTACGAGCAGTACTTC

j_gene: TRBJ2-7
abundance: NA
d_gene: TRBD2
v_gene: TRBV2
CDR3aa: CASRSGLGSSDEQYF
CDR3nt: TGTGCCAGCAGATCGGGACTAGGGAGTTCGGACGAGCAGTACTTC

j_gene: TRBJ2-7
abundance: NA
d_gene: NA
v_gene: TRBV5-1
CDR3aa: CASSLGGGTTYEQYF
CDR3nt: TGCGCCAGCAGTCTTGGTGGCGGGACCACCTACGAGCAGTACTTC

j_gene: TRBJ2-7
abundance: NA
d_gene: NA
v_gene: TRBV6-1
CDR3aa: CASSEGMRPYEQYF
CDR3nt: TGTGCCAGCAGTGAGGGGATGAGACCCTACGAGCAGTACTTC

j_gene: TRBJ1-5
abundance: NA
d_gene: NA
v_gene: TRBV5-4
CDR3aa: CASSLGPGNQPQHF
CDR3nt: TGTGCCAGCAGCCTTGGGCCGGGCAATCAGCCCCAGCATTTT

j_gene: TRBJ1-3
abundance: once
d_gene: NA
v_gene: TRBV7-2
CDR3aa: CASQQQVSGNTIYF
CDR3nt: TGTGCCAGCCAGCAACAGGTCTCTGGAAACACCATATATTTT

j_gene: TRBJ1-5
abundance: NA
d_gene: NA
v_gene: TRBV7-8
CDR3aa: CASSLQGNNQPQHF
CDR3nt: TGTGCCAGCAGCTTGCAGGGAAACAATCAGCCCCAGCATTTT

j_gene: TRBJ2-7
abundance: NA
d_gene: NA
v_gene: TRBV2
CDR3aa: CASSDLARWLSYEQYF
CDR3nt: TGTGCCAGCAGTGATTTGGCCAGATGGCTCTCCTACGAGCAGTACTTC

j_gene: TRBJ1-1
abundance: NA
d_gene: NA
v_gene: TRBV9
CDR3aa: CASSVVGESTEAFF
CDR3nt: TGTGCCAGCAGCGTAGTAGGCGAAAGCACTGAAGCTTTCTTT

j_gene: TRBJ1-6
abundance: NA
d_gene: NA
v_gene: TRBV5-3
CDR3aa: CARSPRTRYNSPLHF
CDR3nt: TGTGCCAGAAGCCCCCGGACACGGTATAATTCACCCCTCCACTTT

j_gene: TRBJ2-3
abundance: NA
d_gene: NA
v_gene: TRBV2
CDR3aa: CASSYTTDTQYF
CDR3nt: TGTGCCAGCAGCTACACCACAGATACGCAGTATTTT

j_gene: TRBJ2-3
abundance: NA
d_gene: NA
v_gene: TRBV9
CDR3aa: CASTWQQGTDTQYF
CDR3nt: TGTGCCAGCACCTGGCAACAGGGCACAGATACGCAGTATTTT

j_gene: TRBJ1-1
abundance: few
d_gene: TRBD1
v_gene: TRBV3-1/TRBV3-2
CDR3aa: CASSQEGQGAPEAFF
CDR3nt: TGTGCCAGCAGCCAAGAGGGACAGGGGGCCCCTGAAGCTTTCTTT

j_gene: TRBJ1-5
abundance: once
d_gene: NA
v_gene: TRBV3-1/TRBV3-2
CDR3aa: CASRQGEYSNQPQHF
CDR3nt: TGTGCCAGCAGACAAGGGGAGTATAGCAATCAGCCCCAGCATTTT

j_gene: TRBJ2-3
abundance: few
d_gene: NA
v_gene: TRBV9
CDR3aa: CASSVDTDTQYF
CDR3nt: TGTGCCAGCAGCGTAGACACAGATACGCAGTATTTT

j_gene: TRBJ1-5
abundance: NA
d_gene: TRBD1
v_gene: TRBV18
CDR3aa: CASSSQASGTGSNQPQHF
CDR3nt: TGTGCCAGCTCATCGCAAGCGTCCGGGACAGGGAGTAATCAGCCCCAGCATTTT

j_gene: TRBJ2-7
abundance: once
d_gene: NA
v_gene: TRBV3-1/TRBV3-2
CDR3aa: CASSQVGSEQYF
CDR3nt: TGTGCCAGCAGCCAAGTGGGATCCGAGCAGTACTTC

j_gene: TRBJ2-7
abundance: NA
d_gene: NA
v_gene: TRBV19
CDR3aa: CASSMGVLYEQYF
CDR3nt: TGTGCCAGTAGTATGGGGGTACTGTACGAGCAGTACTTC